Listed here is a single TCR beta chain. This sample was included in a study of blood T cell repertoires in COVID-19. Profiling relied on immunoSEQ multiplex PCR, and the TCRdb table lists in-frame clones only, not all of them. This table holds fewer than 350,000 clones, roughly 85% found once. The CDR3 length is 15 residues. V dropped 7 bases and J dropped 1; count of bases not matched to a gene: 7. Germline V gene lookup returns CDR1 LNHDA and CDR2 SQIVND (reference sequence). The chain employs TRBV19 and TRBJ2-1, with 7 bases lining up with TRBD2. The sample taken for sequencing was PBMCs or T cells enriched from blood (not recorded which). This TCR was recovered from a woman in her 50s who had recovered from COVID-19. This CDR3 is CASTGGSLSYNEQFF. The CDR3 DNA sequence: TGTGCCAGTACCGGCGGGAGTCTATCCTACAATGAGCAGTTCTTC.